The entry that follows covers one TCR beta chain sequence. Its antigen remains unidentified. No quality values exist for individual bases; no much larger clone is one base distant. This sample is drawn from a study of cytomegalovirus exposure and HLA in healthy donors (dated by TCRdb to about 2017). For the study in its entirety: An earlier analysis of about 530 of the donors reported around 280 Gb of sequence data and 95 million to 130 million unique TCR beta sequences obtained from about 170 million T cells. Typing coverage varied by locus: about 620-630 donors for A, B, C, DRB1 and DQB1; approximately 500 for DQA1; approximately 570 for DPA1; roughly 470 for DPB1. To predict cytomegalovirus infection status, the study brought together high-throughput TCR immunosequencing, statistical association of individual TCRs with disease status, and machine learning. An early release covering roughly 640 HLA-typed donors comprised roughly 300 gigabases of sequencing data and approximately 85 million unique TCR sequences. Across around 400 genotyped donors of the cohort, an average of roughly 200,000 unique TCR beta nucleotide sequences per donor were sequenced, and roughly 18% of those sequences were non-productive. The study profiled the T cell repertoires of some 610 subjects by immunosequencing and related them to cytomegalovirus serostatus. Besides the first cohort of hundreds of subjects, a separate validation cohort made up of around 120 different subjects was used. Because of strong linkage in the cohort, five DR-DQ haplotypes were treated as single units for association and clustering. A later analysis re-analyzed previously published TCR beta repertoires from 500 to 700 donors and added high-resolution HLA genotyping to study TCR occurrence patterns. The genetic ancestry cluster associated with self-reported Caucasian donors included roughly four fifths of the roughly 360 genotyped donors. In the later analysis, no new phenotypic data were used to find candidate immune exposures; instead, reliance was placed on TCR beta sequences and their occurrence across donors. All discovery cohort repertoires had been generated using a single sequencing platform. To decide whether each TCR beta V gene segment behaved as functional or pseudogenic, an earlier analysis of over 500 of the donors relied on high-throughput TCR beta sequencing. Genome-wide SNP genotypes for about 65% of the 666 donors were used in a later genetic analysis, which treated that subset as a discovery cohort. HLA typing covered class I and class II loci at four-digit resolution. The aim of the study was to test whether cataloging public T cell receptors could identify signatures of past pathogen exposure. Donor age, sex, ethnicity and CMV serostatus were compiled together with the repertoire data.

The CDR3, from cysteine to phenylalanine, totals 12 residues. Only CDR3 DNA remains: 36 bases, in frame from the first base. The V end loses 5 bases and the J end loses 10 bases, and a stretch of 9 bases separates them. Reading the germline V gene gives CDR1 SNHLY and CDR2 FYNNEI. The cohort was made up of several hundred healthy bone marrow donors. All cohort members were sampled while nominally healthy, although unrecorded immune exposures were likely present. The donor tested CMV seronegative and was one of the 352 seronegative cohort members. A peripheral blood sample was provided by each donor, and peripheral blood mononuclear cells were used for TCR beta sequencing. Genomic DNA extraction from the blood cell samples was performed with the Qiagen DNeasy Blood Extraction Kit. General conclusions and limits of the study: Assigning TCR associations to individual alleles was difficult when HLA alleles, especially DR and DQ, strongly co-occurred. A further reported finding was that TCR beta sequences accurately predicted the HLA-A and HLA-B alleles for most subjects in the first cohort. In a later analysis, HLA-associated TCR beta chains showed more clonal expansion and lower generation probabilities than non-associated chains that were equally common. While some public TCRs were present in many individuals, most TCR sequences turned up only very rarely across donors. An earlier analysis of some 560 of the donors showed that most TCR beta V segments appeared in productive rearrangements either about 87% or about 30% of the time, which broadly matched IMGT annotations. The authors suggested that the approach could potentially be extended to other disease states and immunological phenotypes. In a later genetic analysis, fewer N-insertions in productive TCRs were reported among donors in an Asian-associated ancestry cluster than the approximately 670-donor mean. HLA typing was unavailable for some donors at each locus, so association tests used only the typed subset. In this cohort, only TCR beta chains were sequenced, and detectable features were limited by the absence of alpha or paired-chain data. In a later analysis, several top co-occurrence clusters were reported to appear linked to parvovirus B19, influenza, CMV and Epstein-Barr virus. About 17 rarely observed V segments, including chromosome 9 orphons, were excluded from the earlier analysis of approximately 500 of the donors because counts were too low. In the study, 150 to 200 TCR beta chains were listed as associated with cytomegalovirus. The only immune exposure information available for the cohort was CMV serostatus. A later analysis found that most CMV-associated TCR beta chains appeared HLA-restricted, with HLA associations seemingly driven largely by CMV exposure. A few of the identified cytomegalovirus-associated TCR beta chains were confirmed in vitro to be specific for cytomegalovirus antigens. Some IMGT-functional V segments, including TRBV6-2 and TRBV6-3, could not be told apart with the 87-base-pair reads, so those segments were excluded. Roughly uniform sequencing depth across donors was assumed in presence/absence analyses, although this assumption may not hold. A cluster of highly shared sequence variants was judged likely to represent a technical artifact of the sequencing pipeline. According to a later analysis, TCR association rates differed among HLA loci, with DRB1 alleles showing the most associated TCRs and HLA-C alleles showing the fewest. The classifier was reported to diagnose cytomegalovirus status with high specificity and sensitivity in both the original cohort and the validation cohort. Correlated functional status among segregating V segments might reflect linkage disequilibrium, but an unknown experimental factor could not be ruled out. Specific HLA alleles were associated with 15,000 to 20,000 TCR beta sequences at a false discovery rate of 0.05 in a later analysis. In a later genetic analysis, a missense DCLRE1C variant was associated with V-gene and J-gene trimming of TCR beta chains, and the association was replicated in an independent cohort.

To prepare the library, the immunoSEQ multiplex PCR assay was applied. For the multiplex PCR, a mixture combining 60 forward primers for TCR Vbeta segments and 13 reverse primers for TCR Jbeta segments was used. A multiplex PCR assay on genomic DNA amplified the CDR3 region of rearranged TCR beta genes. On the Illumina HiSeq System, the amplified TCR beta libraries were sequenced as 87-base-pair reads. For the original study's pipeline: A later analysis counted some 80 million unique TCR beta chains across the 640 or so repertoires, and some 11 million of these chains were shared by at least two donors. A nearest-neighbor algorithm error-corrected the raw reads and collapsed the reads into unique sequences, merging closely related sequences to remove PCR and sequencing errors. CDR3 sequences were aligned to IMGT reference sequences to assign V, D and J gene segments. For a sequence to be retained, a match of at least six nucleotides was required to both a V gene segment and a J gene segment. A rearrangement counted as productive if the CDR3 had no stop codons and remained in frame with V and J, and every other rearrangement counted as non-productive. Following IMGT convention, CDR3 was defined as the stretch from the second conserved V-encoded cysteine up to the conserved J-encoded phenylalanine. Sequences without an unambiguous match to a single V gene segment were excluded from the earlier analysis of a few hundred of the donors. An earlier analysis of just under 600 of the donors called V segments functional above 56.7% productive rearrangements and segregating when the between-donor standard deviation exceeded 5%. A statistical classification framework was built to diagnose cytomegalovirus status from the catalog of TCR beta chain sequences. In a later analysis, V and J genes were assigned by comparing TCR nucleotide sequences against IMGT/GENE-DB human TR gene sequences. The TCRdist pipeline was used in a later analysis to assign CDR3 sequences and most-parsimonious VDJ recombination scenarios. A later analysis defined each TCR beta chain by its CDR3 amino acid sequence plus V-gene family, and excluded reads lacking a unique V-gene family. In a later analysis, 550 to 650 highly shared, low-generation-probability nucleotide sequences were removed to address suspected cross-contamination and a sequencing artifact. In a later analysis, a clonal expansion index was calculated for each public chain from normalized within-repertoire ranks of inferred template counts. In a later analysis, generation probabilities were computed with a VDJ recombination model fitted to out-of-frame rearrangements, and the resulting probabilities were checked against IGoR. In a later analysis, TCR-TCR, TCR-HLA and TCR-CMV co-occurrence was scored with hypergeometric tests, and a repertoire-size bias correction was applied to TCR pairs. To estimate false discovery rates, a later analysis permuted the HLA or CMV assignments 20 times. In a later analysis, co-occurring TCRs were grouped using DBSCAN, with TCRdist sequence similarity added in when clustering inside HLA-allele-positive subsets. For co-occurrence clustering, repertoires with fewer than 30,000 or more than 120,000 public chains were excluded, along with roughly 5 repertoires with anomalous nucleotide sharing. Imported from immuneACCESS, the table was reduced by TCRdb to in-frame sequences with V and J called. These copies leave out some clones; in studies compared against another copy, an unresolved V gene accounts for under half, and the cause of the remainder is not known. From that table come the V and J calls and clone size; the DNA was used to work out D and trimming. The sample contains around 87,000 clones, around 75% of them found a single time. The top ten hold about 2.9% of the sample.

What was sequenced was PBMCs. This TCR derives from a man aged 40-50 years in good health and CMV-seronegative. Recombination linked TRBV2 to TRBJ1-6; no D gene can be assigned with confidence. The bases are TGTGCCAGCAGTCCGGGTCTCTCACCCCTCCACTTT. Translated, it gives CASSPGLSPLHF.